This TCR beta chain was recovered during a study of blood T cell repertoires in COVID-19. About the study: Samples taken during acute and convalescent COVID-19 were collected in the United States, Italy and Spain. T cells, B-cell-depleted T cells, or PBMCs provided the cDNA or gDNA that served as material.

This CDR3 contains 14 residues. Germline V gives CDR1 SGHVS, CDR2 FQNEAQ. Trimming took 4 bases from V and 6 from J; bases not matched to a gene: 9. Original handling: Quantification of nucleated cells was approximated via reference gene primer amplification. Produced via immunoSEQ multiplex PCR; TCRdb's table is partial and in-frame only. V and J calls and clone size are copied from that table; D and trimming were computed from the DNA. This sample has over 35,000 clones, with under 95% found just once. Sequenced sample: peripheral blood. This chain connects TRBV7-8 to TRBJ2-7, with TRBD1 identical over 7 bases. The sequence came from a man in his 70s with active COVID-19. The CDR3 region has the DNA TGTGCCAGCAGCTCAACTACAGGGGCCGGCGAGCAGTACTTC. This gives the protein CASSSTTGAGEQYF.